Reported below is one T cell receptor beta chain. Its cognate antigen is unknown. Germline V CDR1 and CDR2: MNHNS, SASEGT. This CDR3 contains 23 residues. Trimming took 0 bases from V and 4 from J; bases not matched to a gene: 25. A multiplex PCR was run with 60 Vbeta primers and 13 Jbeta primers. Assay used: immunoSEQ multiplex PCR; TCRdb lists only in-frame clones, some missing. The table records 150,000 to 180,000 clones, over 60% of them present only once. The sample is drawn from a study of cytomegalovirus exposure and HLA in healthy donors. Study-wide points: Diagnosis of cytomegalovirus status made by the classifier reportedly showed high specificity and sensitivity.

J is TRBJ1-2 and V is TRBV6-1, with 11 nucleotides matching TRBD1. This TCR came from a woman aged 40 to 50 in good health and CMV-seronegative. The sample consisted of PBMCs. In DNA, the CDR3 is TGTGCCAGCAGTGAAGCGCTACCGAGATGGGTTGGGCGTTGGACAGGGGGCGCCTATGGCTACACCTTC. Translation: CASSEALPRWVGRWTGGAYGYTF.